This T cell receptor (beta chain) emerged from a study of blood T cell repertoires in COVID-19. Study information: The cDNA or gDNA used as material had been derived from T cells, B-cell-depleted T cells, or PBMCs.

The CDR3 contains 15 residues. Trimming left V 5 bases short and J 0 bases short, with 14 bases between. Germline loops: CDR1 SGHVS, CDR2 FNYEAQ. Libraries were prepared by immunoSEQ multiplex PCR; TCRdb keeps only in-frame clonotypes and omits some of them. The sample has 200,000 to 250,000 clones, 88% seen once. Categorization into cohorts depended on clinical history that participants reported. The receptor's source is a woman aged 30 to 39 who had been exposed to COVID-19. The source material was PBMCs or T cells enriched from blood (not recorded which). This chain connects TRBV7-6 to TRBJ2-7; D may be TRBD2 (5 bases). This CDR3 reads CASSPDAGGSYEQYF. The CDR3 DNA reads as TGTGCCAGCAGCCCGGACGCGGGCGGCTCCTACGAGCAGTACTTC.